Presented here are 21 T cell receptor beta chains from one specimen sequenced in a study of early T cells in non-severe SARS-CoV-2 infection. TCRdb re-called the 5' RACE reads through MiXCR, storing one row per CDR3 protein. The sample has about 50,000 distinct CDR3 sequences; 12% are singletons. Sequences were derived from whole blood, sampled at baseline. The receptor set was obtained from an adult who was a healthcare worker with PCR-confirmed SARS-CoV-2 infection or an uninfected control (not recorded which).

The rearrangement uses TRBV10-3 and TRBJ2-6; D ambiguous. The CDR3 totals 15 residues. Germline lookup yields CDR1 ENHRY and CDR2 SYGVKD. Trimming took 2 bases from V and 0 from J, leaving 5 bases between them. The CDR3 sequence: CAISEDNSGANVLTF. DNA of the CDR3: TGTGCCATCAGTGAGGACAACTCTGGGGCCAACGTCCTGACTTTC.

A few counts support this clonotype. This sequence joins TRBV12-3 or TRBV12-4 and TRBJ1-6; D gene ambiguous. The V and J ends lost 3 bases and 6 bases respectively, with 12 bases between them. CDR3 length: 15 amino acids. The CDR3 sequence is CASSFRGALNSPLHF. For the CDR3, the DNA is TGTGCCAGCAGTTTTCGGGGTGCCCTTAATTCACCCCTCCACTTT.

The rearrangement links TRBV10-2 to TRBJ2-1, with 10 positions matching TRBD2. J lost 4 bases, V lost 7 bases, and 7 bases had no gene match. Looked up from germline, CDR1 is WSHSY and CDR2 is SAAADI. This CDR3 is 15 amino acids long. The CDR3 DNA sequence: TGCGCCAGCATTGTATCTAGCGGGAGTTACAATGAGCAGTTCTTC. Translation gives CASIVSSGSYNEQFF.

The chain combines TRBV20-1 with TRBJ1-5; D possibly corresponds to TRBD1 (6 bases). Per the germline V gene, CDR1 is DFQATT and CDR2 is SNEGSKA (reference sequence). Trimming took 0 bases from V and 5 from J, leaving 14 bases between them. This CDR3 is built from 15 residues. The CDR3 is CSARDVSRGHQPQHF. The CDR3 DNA reads TGCAGTGCTAGAGATGTGAGCAGGGGACATCAGCCCCAGCATTTT.

This clonotype occurred a few times. CDR3 protein: CASSSPMAGELFF. The CDR3 DNA is TGCGCCAGCAGCTCTCCGATGGCCGGGGAGCTGTTTTTT. The chain employs TRBV5-1 and TRBJ2-2, with D uncertain. The CDR3 loop spans 13 amino acids. The germline CDR1 and CDR2 sequences are SGHRS and YFSETQ. V lost 3 bases and J 6 bases, leaving 9 bases between the germline ends. Full variable domain (outside the CDR3, taken from reference TRBV5-1 and TRBJ2-2): KAGVTQTPRYLIKTRGQQVTLSCSPISGHRSVSWYQQTPGQGLQFLFEYFSETQRNKGNFPGRFSGRQFSNSRSEMNVSTLELGDSALYLCASSSPMAGELFFGEGSRLTVL.

There are many counts of this clonotype. The chain joins TRBV28 to TRBJ1-5; no firm D call. Germline-derived CDR1 and CDR2 are MDHEN and SYDVKM. The CDR3 is made up of 12 amino acids. The V end was cut by 4 bases, the J end by 2 bases, with 3 bases between. The CDR3 protein is CASSWRNQPQHF. The CDR3 DNA sequence: TGTGCCAGCAGTTGGCGCAATCAGCCCCAGCATTTT.

This chain uses TRBV12-3 or TRBV12-4 with TRBJ1-1, with 7 bases matching TRBD1. The CDR3 has 14 residues. V gave up 5 bases and J gave up 5 bases; unmatched junction bases: 8. CDR3 in amino acids: CASSRQGPGTEAFF. The CDR3 DNA is TGTGCCAGCAGTAGACAGGGCCCGGGAACTGAAGCTTTCTTT.

This clonotype occurred a few times. The gene calls are TRBV28 and TRBJ2-1, with D uncertain. In germline, CDR1 is MDHEN, CDR2 SYDVKM. The V gene lost 6 bases and the J gene lost 2 bases, with 11 bases spanning the gap. The length of the CDR3 is 14 residues. The CDR3 spells CASRGDQTYNEQFF. For the CDR3, the DNA is TGTGCCAGCAGGGGCGACCAAACCTACAATGAGCAGTTCTTC.

This clonotype was detected only a few times. The CDR3 reads CASSHTQGYEQYF. CDR3 bases: TGTGCCAGCAGCCATACACAGGGCTACGAGCAGTACTTC. The chain has TRBV3-1 and TRBJ2-7, with D possibly being TRBD1 (6 bases). The CDR3 has 13 amino acids. CDR1 and CDR2 from the germline V gene are LGHDT and YNNKEL (reference sequence). Trimming pared 3 bases from V and 3 bases from J, leaving 9 bases between.

This chain connects TRBV7-2 to TRBJ2-5; 12 bases agree with TRBD2. Looked up from germline, CDR1 is SGHTA and CDR2 is FQGNSA. This CDR3 has 17 amino acids. V shed 1 base and J 1 base; nucleotides not matched to a gene: 4. The CDR3 region has the DNA TGTGCCAGCAGCTTAGTTGGGACTAGCGGGCCCCAAGAGACCCAGTACTTC. Amino acid sequence: CASSLVGTSGPQETQYF. Combining the CDR3 with reference TRBV7-2 and TRBJ2-5 gives the whole variable domain GAGVSQSPSNKVTEKGKDVELRCDPISGHTALYWYRQSLGQGLEFLIYFQGNSAPDKSGLPSDRFSAERTGGSVSTLTIQRTQQEDSAVYLCASSLVGTSGPQETQYFGPGTRLLVL.

This clonotype turned up a few times. The CDR3 bases are TGTGCCAGCTCACCACCTAGCGGGAGGCAGTCGAACACCGGGGAGCTGTTTTTT. The encoded protein is CASSPPSGRQSNTGELFF. The chain joins TRBV18 to TRBJ2-2, with 10 bases lining up with TRBD2. This CDR3 region has 18 residues. With 0 bases clipped from V and 0 bases from J, the junction kept 4 bases outside the gene matches. Germline-derived CDR1 and CDR2 are KGHSH and LQKENI.

The rearrangement uses TRBV20-1 and TRBJ1-6; D ambiguous. Germline loops: CDR1 DFQATT, CDR2 SNEGSKA (reference sequence). Trimming pared 2 bases from V and 8 bases from J, leaving 10 bases between. The CDR3 is 13 amino acids. The CDR3 spells CSARSSVDSPLHF. The CDR3 coding sequence is TGCAGTGCTAGAAGTTCTGTGGATTCACCCCTCCACTTT.

The sample holds a few counts of this clonotype. This chain uses TRBV28 with TRBJ2-3; 11 nucleotides line up with TRBD2. The CDR3 totals 16 residues. The germline CDR1 and CDR2 sequences are MDHEN and SYDVKM. J lost 6 bases, V lost 7 bases, and 12 bases had no gene match. The CDR3 DNA follows: TGTGCCAGCACCCCCTTACTAGCGGGAGTATCTGATACGCAGTATTTT. It encodes CASTPLLAGVSDTQYF.

As DNA, the CDR3 is TGCGCCAGCAGCTTGTGGACGGCGGGAGCAGATACGCAGTATTTT. Its translation: CASSLWTAGADTQYF. V is TRBV5-1 and J is TRBJ2-3; 7 bases agree with TRBD2. From germline, CDR1 is SGHRS and CDR2 YFSETQ. The CDR3 consists of 15 residues. Losses at the gene ends were 1 base for V and 4 bases for J; bases not matched to a gene: 6.

The chain recombines TRBV4-1 with TRBJ1-1; no clear D. The CDR3 has 13 residues. V gave up 1 base and J gave up 1 base, with 4 bases separating them. Germline V gene lookup returns CDR1 MGHRA and CDR2 YSYEKL. CDR3 nucleotide sequence: TGCGCCAGCAGCCAAGTTGGGAACACTGAAGCTTTCTTT. Its protein is CASSQVGNTEAFF.

This clonotype was counted between two and nine times. The chain links TRBV29-1 to TRBJ2-7, with 9 bases fitting TRBD1. The CDR3 extends over 13 amino acids. Looked up from germline, CDR1 is SQVTM and CDR2 is ANQGSEA. The J segment lost 5 bases and the V segment lost 6 bases, leaving 8 bases of the junction unmatched. The CDR3, as DNA: TGCAGCGTCGAACGGGACAGGGAGAACGAGCAGTACTTC. Its protein product is CSVERDRENEQYF.

This clonotype was counted between two and nine times. V is TRBV3-1 and J is TRBJ2-3; D is undetermined. CDR3 length: 16 amino acids. Trimming shortened V by 1 base and J by 2 bases, and 13 bases separated the two germline ends. Germline assignment: CDR1 LGHDT and CDR2 YNNKEL (reference sequence). The CDR3 is CASSQALLRNTDTQYF. CDR3 DNA: TGTGCCAGCAGCCAAGCACTGTTGAGGAACACAGATACGCAGTATTTT.

This chain uses TRBV12-3 or TRBV12-4 with TRBJ2-1; 12 nucleotides match TRBD2. V shed 5 bases and J 8 bases; nucleotides not matched to a gene: 10. CDR3 length: 16 residues. CDR3 amino acids: CASSPGTSGRWDEQFF. In nucleotides, the CDR3 is TGTGCCAGCAGTCCTGGGACTAGCGGGCGGTGGGATGAGCAGTTCTTC.

In its sample, this clonotype was seen a few times. In DNA, the CDR3 is TGTGCCAGCAGCACAACGTTGGGACGGACCTACTCTGGGGCCAACGTCCTGACTTTC. This codes for CASSTTLGRTYSGANVLTF. V is TRBV28 and J is TRBJ2-6; perhaps D is TRBD1 or TRBD2 (5 bases each). With 6 bases removed from V and 0 bases from J, the gap between germline ends came to 21 bases. Looked up from germline, CDR1 is MDHEN and CDR2 is SYDVKM. CDR3 length: 19 amino acids.

This clonotype was recorded a few times. This rearrangement joins TRBV6-6 to TRBJ1-4; possible D gene TRBD1, 6 bases. The ends were cut back, 5 bases at V and 13 bases at J, with 17 bases in the middle. Germline CDR1 is MNHNY and CDR2 is SVGAGI (reference sequence). The CDR3 runs to 13 residues. CDR3 DNA: TGTGCCAGCAGTAACCATTCGCAGGGGAGACTGTTTTTT. This codes for CASSNHSQGRLFF.

The CDR3 is CASRGTSGTYEQYF. The CDR3 DNA follows: TGTGCCAGCAGGGGGACTAGCGGAACCTACGAGCAGTACTTC. The chain carries TRBV6-6 and TRBJ2-7, with 11 bases identical to TRBD2. The V segment lost 6 bases and the J segment 2 bases; nucleotides outside the gene matches: 3. This CDR3 is 14 amino acids long. In germline, CDR1 is MNHNY, CDR2 SVGAGI (reference sequence).